A single T cell receptor (beta chain) is shown here with its context. The source of the sample is a study of blood T cell repertoires in COVID-19. Study context: COVID-19 samples collected from the United States, Italy and Spain covered acute and convalescent phases. T cells, B-cell-depleted T cells, or PBMCs provided the cDNA or gDNA that served as material.

Original data processing: Amplification of reference gene primers provided the estimated nucleated cell counts. This table comes from immunoSEQ multiplex PCR, and its TCRdb copy is limited to in-frame clones, with some not included. V and J calls and clone size are those listed in that table; D and trimming were worked out from the DNA. The sample has 280,000 or so clones, around 89% seen once. The CDR3 runs to 16 residues. The trim removed 3 bases at V and 6 bases at J, leaving 9 bases unmatched. CDR1 and CDR2 (germline): SGHRS, YFSETQ. The sequencing sample was made of peripheral blood. The origin of this receptor is a woman in her 30s who had recovered from COVID-19. The chain links TRBV5-1 to TRBJ2-2; 9 bases map to TRBD1. Here the CDR3 DNA reads TGCGCCAGCAGCTGGGCGGGACAGGGCGGTCCCGGGGAGCTGTTTTTT. This encodes CASSWAGQGGPGELFF.